The clone carrying this T cell receptor (beta chain) has ten or more counts. Its antigen is undetermined. CDR1 and CDR2 from the germline V gene are MNHNS and SASEGT. The CDR3 length is 19 residues. The trim removed 6 bases at V and 4 bases at J, leaving 22 bases unmatched. Building the TCR beta libraries relied on iRepertoire HTBI primers, and CDR3 regions underwent Arm-PCR. Original processing methods: Samples jointly harbored roughly 62 TRBV and 15 or so TRBJ segments. TCRdb redid the calling of the multiplex PCR reads with MiXCR, one entry per CDR3 protein. For this entry, the V and J calls and clone size follow TCRdb and not the study's own pipeline. The data contain 450,000 to 650,000 distinct CDR3 sequences, around 15% of them seen just once; the ten biggest clones take up roughly 25%. The data derive from a study of regulatory T cells in long-lasting Graves disease. Study summary: Freshly diagnosed Graves' patients had used antithyroid drugs for under 3 months. General observations from the study: Persistent disease samples used TRBV28, TRBJ1-2 and TRBJ2-5 preferentially.

The time point denotes: newly diagnosed GD, antithyroid drugs for less than 3 months. TCR sequences were obtained from RNA taken from PBMCs. These data were also filed under a second study, of T cells in Graves' hyperthyroidism and ophthalmopathy. That study reports: The diagnostic basis comprised clinical symptoms, serum thyroxine and TRAb, thyroid ultrasound and orbital computed tomography.

The material was peripheral blood mononuclear cells (PBMCs), obtained at new diagnosis, from a patient treated with antithyroid drugs. The TCR comes from a woman aged 35-65 years with Graves disease. The V gene is TRBV6-1, the J gene TRBJ2-5; the match to TRBD1 covers 8 bases. DNA for the CDR3: TGTGCCAGCAGAAAACCGGGACAGGCGATTAGTTCCCCCTCAGAGACCCAGTACTTC. It specifies CASRKPGQAISSPSETQYF.